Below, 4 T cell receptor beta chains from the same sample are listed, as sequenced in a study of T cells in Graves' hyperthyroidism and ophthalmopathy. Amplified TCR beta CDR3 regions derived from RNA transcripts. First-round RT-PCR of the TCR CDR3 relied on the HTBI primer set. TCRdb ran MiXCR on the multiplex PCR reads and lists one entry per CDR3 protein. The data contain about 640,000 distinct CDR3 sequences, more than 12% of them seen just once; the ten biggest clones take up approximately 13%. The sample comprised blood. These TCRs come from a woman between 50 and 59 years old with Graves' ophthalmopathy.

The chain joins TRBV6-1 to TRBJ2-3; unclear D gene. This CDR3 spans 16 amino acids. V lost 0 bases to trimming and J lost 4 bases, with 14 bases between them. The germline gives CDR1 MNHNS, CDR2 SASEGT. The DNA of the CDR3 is TGTGCCAGCAGTGAAGCGGGCAGAAGCAAGGCAGATACGCAGTATTTT. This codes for CASSEAGRSKADTQYF.

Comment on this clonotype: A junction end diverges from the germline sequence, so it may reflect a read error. CDR3 in amino acids: CASSMARSYGQYF. CDR3 bases: TGTGCCAGCAGTATGGCACGGTCCTACGGGCAGTACTTC. The J gene is TRBJ2-7, the V gene TRBV6-1; D unresolved. CDR1 is MNHNS and CDR2 is SASEGT in the germline V gene. The CDR3 has 13 amino acids.

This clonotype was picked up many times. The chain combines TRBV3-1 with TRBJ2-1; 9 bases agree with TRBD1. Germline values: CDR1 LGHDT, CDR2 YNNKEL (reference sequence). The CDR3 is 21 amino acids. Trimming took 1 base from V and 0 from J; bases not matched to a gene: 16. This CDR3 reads CASSQVSGGGQGWSSYNEQFF. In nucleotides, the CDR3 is TGTGCCAGCAGCCAAGTTAGTGGGGGTGGACAGGGGTGGAGCTCCTACAATGAGCAGTTCTTC.

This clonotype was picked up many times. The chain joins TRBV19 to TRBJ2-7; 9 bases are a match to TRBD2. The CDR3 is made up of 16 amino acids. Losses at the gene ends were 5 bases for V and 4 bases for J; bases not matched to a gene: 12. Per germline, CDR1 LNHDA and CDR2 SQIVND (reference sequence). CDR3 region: CASSRGRLAAGYEQYF. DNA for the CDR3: TGTGCCAGTAGTCGGGGACGACTAGCGGCCGGGTACGAGCAGTACTTC.